These T cell receptor beta chains were read from a single sample in a study of sequential checkpoint blockade in melanoma. The protocol was immunoSEQ multiplex PCR, while the TCRdb copy is restricted to in-frame clones and leaves out a portion. The table lists under 50,000 clones, about 88% of them singletons. Sequences were derived from CD8+ T cells sorted from blood (inferred from file names), sampled from a patient given nivolumab and ipilimumab in sequence. Receptors were obtained from a human donor with melanoma. Each CDR3 is given with its conserved first and last residue. The D gene is left open where the match is weak. Some rows have no size entry. The others give once, few or many, or a class for an expanded clone.

cdr3_aa cdr3_nt clone_size j_call v_call d_call
CASSLKPQNSGNTIYF TGCGCCAGCAGCTTAAAGCCTCAAAACTCTGGAAACACCATATATTTT . TRBJ1-3 TRBV5-1 .
CASRSRVAHVLDEQYF TGTGCCAGCAGGTCCCGTGTAGCTCACGTGTTAGACGAGCAGTACTTC . TRBJ2-7 TRBV21-1 .
CASSTGQGNYGYTF TGTGCCAGCAGCACGGGACAGGGGAACTATGGCTACACCTTC once TRBJ1-2 TRBV11-2 TRBD1
CASSLMTGGRNEQFF TGTGCCAGCAGCTTAATGACAGGGGGCAGGAATGAGCAGTTCTTC . TRBJ2-1 TRBV7-6 TRBD1
CASSRRESSYNEQFF TGCGCCAGCAGTAGGCGGGAGAGCTCCTACAATGAGCAGTTCTTC few TRBJ2-1 TRBV23-1 TRBD2
CASSLAVQTEQFF TGTGCCAGTAGTCTGGCGGTCCAGACTGAGCAGTTCTTC . TRBJ2-1 TRBV19 .
CASSPGQGSDEQYF TGTGCCAGCAGCCCGGGACAGGGGTCCGACGAGCAGTACTTC . TRBJ2-7 TRBV5-5 TRBD1
CASSLGLAGNEQFF TGCGCCAGCAGCTTGGGACTAGCGGGTAATGAGCAGTTCTTC . TRBJ2-1 TRBV5-1 TRBD2
CASSLSRLAVDTQYF TGTGCCAGCAGTTTATCCAGACTAGCCGTGGATACGCAGTATTTT . TRBJ2-3 TRBV27 TRBD2
CAISRLAGTDTQYF TGTGCCATCAGCCGTCTAGCGGGCACAGATACGCAGTATTTT . TRBJ2-3 TRBV10-3 TRBD2
CASSASGSSYNEQFF TGTGCCAGTAGTGCTAGCGGGAGTTCCTACAATGAGCAGTTCTTC . TRBJ2-1 TRBV19 TRBD2
CASSPRTSGINEQFF TGTGCCAGTAGTCCCCGGACTAGCGGGATCAATGAGCAGTTCTTC once TRBJ2-1 TRBV19 TRBD2
CASSYREMNTEAFF TGTGCCAGCAGCTACAGAGAAATGAACACTGAAGCTTTCTTT . TRBJ1-1 TRBV13 .